This TCR beta chain derives from a study of CD4 T cells in relation to SARS-CoV-2 and coronaviruses. CD4+ T cells from unexposed donors were obtained before the COVID-19 pandemic (2011-2018). Isolation of CD4+ T cells took place after roughly nine days in culture. Fresh IL-2 medium replaced half the medium on days 3 and 7. CDR1 is SGHTS, CDR2 YDEGEE, per germline. The CDR3 covers 12 residues. V was clipped by 0 bases and J by 7 bases, with 7 bases between them. In regard to this clone: Its antigen is not known.

TCRdb keeps only in-frame clones here, not all; method: immunoSEQ multiplex PCR. In the table there are about 21,000 clones, 72% of which are singletons. The J gene is TRBJ1-1, the V gene TRBV5-8; the D is unclear. The TCR comes from a human donor in good health. Source material: CD4+ T cells from PBMCs, cultured in vitro. The CDR3 DNA is TGTGCCAGCAGCTTGGCGTGGCGTGAAGCTTTCTTT. Its translation: CASSLAWREAFF.